One sample yielded the 26 T cell receptor beta chains listed below, sequenced in a study of blood T cell repertoires in COVID-19. Profiled with immunoSEQ multiplex PCR; TCRdb holds only in-frame clones, not every one. The sample shows 75,000 to 90,000 clones, around four fifths of them seen only once. The sequenced sample was peripheral blood. Receptors originate from a human donor in a cohort sampled during active COVID-19.

The genes are TRBV29-1 and TRBJ1-2; 8 nucleotides agree with TRBD1. Unmatched junction bases numbered 10, after V lost 0 bases and J lost 7 bases. CDR3 length equals 15 residues. Germline CDR1 is SQVTM and CDR2 is ANQGSEA. The CDR3 loop is CSVEEYWDRSAGYTF. The CDR3 nucleotides read TGCAGCGTTGAAGAATATTGGGACAGGTCGGCTGGCTACACCTTC.

This sequence joins TRBV7-9 and TRBJ2-7; a possible D gene is TRBD2 (7 bases). The CDR3 has 14 amino acids. Germline V lookup: CDR1 SEHNR, CDR2 FQNEAQ (reference sequence). Trimming took 7 bases from V and 4 from J, leaving 17 bases between them. CDR3 residues: CASTRGGGSYEQYF. CDR3 coding DNA: TGTGCCAGCACCAGGGGAGGGGGTTCATACGAGCAGTACTTC.

The chain joins TRBV19 to TRBJ2-2, with 11 nucleotides matching TRBD2. CDR3 length: 16 amino acids. Germline values: CDR1 LNHDA, CDR2 SQIVND (reference sequence). V shed 7 bases and J 3 bases; nucleotides not matched to a gene: 7. CDR3 nucleotide sequence: TGTGCCAGTAACCTCCTAGCGGGGGGTTACACCGGGGAGCTGTTTTTT. Translating it yields CASNLLAGGYTGELFF.

The rearrangement uses TRBV7-6 and TRBJ1-4, with D possibly being TRBD1 (5 bases). CDR1 and CDR2 (germline): SGHVS, FNYEAQ. Trimming took off 0 bases at V and 5 bases at J, with 10 bases between the two ends. The CDR3 extends over 15 amino acids. The CDR3, as DNA: TGTGCCAGCAGCTTAGCTCAGGGAAGAAATGAAAAACTGTTTTTT. Protein product: CASSLAQGRNEKLFF.

This clone showed up just once. The chain employs TRBV7-9 and TRBJ2-5; maybe TRBD2 (7 bases). Trimming stripped 5 bases from V and 1 base from J, with 17 bases between. CDR3 length equals 16 residues. Germline-derived CDR1 and CDR2 are SEHNR and FQNEAQ (reference sequence). The CDR3 sequence: CASSEPWGGIQETQYF. Here the CDR3 DNA reads TGTGCCAGCAGCGAACCCTGGGGGGGCATCCAAGAGACCCAGTACTTC.

This clone was detected a few times. The V and J genes are TRBV7-9 and TRBJ2-1; 8 nucleotides line up with TRBD2. CDR1 is SEHNR and CDR2 is FQNEAQ in the germline V gene (reference sequence). V shed 5 bases, J shed 4 bases, and the junction held 10 bases outside the gene matches. The CDR3 covers 16 residues. CDR3 in DNA: TGTGCCAGCAGCCGAACTAGCGGCGGGGCGTACAATGAGCAGTTCTTC. It is translated as CASSRTSGGAYNEQFF.

In DNA form, the CDR3 reads TGTGCCAGCAGTCCCCTAGAGGGAGGCTATGGCTACACCTTC. It specifies CASSPLEGGYGYTF. This sequence joins TRBV27 and TRBJ1-2; D call uncertain. V shed 5 bases and J shed 4 bases, with 14 bases lying between them. Per the germline V gene, CDR1 is MNHEY and CDR2 is SMNVEV (reference sequence). CDR3 length: 14 residues.

The rearrangement uses TRBV2 and TRBJ2-2; D not certain. This CDR3 has 14 amino acids. Trimming left V 6 bases short and J 4 bases short, with 12 bases between. Germline V gives CDR1 SNHLY, CDR2 FYNNEI. The CDR3 nucleotides are TGTGCCAGCAGCCTCCGCTCGAGCACCGGGGAGCTGTTTTTT. It specifies CASSLRSSTGELFF.

The rearrangement uses TRBV2 and TRBJ1-3; 10 nucleotides match TRBD1. The V and J ends lost 3 bases and 2 bases, in that order; junction bases with no gene match: 4. In germline, CDR1 is SNHLY, CDR2 FYNNEI. This CDR3 comprises 16 residues. Written as DNA, the CDR3 is TGTGCCAGCAGTGATCCGGGACAGGGGCCTGGAAACACCATATATTTT. Translation: CASSDPGQGPGNTIYF.

This chain connects TRBV5-1 to TRBJ2-7, with 8 nucleotides matching TRBD1. In germline, CDR1 is SGHRS, CDR2 YFSETQ. With 4 bases clipped from V and 6 bases from J, the junction kept 6 bases outside the gene matches. This CDR3 is built from 13 residues. The CDR3, as DNA: TGCGCCAGCAGCGGACAGGGCCTTCTCGAGCAGTACTTC. Protein: CASSGQGLLEQYF.

This clone was detected many times. J is TRBJ1-2 and V is TRBV2; D is uncertain. The CDR3 loop spans 14 amino acids. Germline CDR1 SNHLY, CDR2 FYNNEI. Trimming pared 5 bases from V and 4 bases from J, leaving 14 bases between. The CDR3 loop is CASSIRSPGYGYTF. DNA of the CDR3: TGTGCCAGCAGTATAAGGAGTCCGGGCTATGGCTACACCTTC. The whole variable domain, remainder taken from reference TRBV2 and TRBJ1-2, is EPEVTQTPSHQVTQMGQEVILRCVPISNHLYFYWYRQILGQKVEFLVSFYNNEISEKSEIFDDQFSVERPDGSNFTLKIRSTKLEDSAMYFCASSIRSPGYGYTFGSGTRLTVV.

The genes are TRBV6-5 and TRBJ2-1; D may be TRBD2 (6 bases). The CDR3 runs to 14 residues. The V end was cut by 11 bases, the J end by 1 base, with 15 bases between. The germline V gene has CDR1 MNHEY and CDR2 SVGAGI. CDR3 DNA: TGTGCCGGGGGGACCTTAAGGTCCTACAATGAGCAGTTCTTC. Translation gives CAGGTLRSYNEQFF.

The CDR3 sequence is CASSSGQGREQFF. CDR3 DNA sequence: TGTGCCAGCAGCTCGGGACAGGGCCGTGAGCAGTTCTTC. V usage is TRBV7-8 and J usage is TRBJ2-1; 9 positions agree with TRBD1. The ends lost 4 bases at V and 9 bases at J; junction bases unmatched: 4. This CDR3 is built from 13 residues. From germline, CDR1 is SGHVS and CDR2 FQNEAQ.

The chain is built from TRBV11-2 and TRBJ1-3; tentatively, D is TRBD1 (5 bases). Germline V gives CDR1 SGHAT, CDR2 FQNNGV. There are 15 residues in the CDR3. Deletions cut 5 bases from V and 0 bases from J, with 11 bases between. The CDR3 loop is CASSPPQVSGNTIYF. For the CDR3, the DNA is TGTGCCAGCAGCCCACCACAGGTCTCTGGAAACACCATATATTTT.

The CDR3 spells CASSLVGVRQGTEAFF. The CDR3, as DNA: TGCGCCAGCAGCTTGGTAGGGGTTAGACAGGGCACTGAAGCTTTCTTT. The J gene is TRBJ1-1, the V gene TRBV5-1, with 7 nucleotides matching TRBD1. Germline V gene data show CDR1 as SGHRS and CDR2 as YFSETQ. The CDR3 loop spans 16 amino acids. The junction had 9 bases not matched to a gene; V was cut back by 0 bases and J by 4 bases.

This clone has a handful of counts. The genes are TRBV6-4 and TRBJ2-2, with TRBD2 matching over 10 bases. Germline lookup yields CDR1 MRHNA and CDR2 SNTAGT. V was pared by 8 bases and J by 5 bases, with 8 bases of the junction left unmatched. The length of the CDR3 is 15 residues. CDR3 nucleotides: TGTGCCAGCCGGGTTCTAGCGGGAGAAACCGGGGAGCTGTTTTTT. Translation gives CASRVLAGETGELFF.

The V call is TRBV7-9, the J call TRBJ1-6; no reliable D call. There are 16 residues in the CDR3. V lost 5 bases and J lost 6, with 17 bases in between. Per germline, CDR1 SEHNR and CDR2 FQNEAQ (reference sequence). The CDR3 sequence: CASSLTISPGNSPLHF. The DNA of the CDR3 is TGTGCCAGCAGCCTGACCATTTCCCCGGGTAATTCACCCCTCCACTTT.

The gene calls are TRBV5-4 and TRBJ1-4; D is perhaps TRBD1 (6 bases). From germline, CDR1 is SGHNT and CDR2 YYREEE (reference sequence). The ends were cut back, 3 bases at V and 0 bases at J, with 9 bases in the middle. The CDR3 is made up of 15 amino acids. The CDR3, as DNA: TGTGCCAGCAGCTCGGACAGCTCAACTAATGAAAAACTGTTTTTT. Translation gives CASSSDSSTNEKLFF.

The chain recombines TRBV2 with TRBJ1-2; D remains ambiguous. This CDR3 has 15 amino acids. V lost 4 bases to trimming and J lost 4 bases, with 16 bases between them. The V gene's germline CDR1 is SNHLY and CDR2 FYNNEI. The CDR3 protein is CASSGNGEGTYGYTF. In DNA form, the CDR3 reads TGTGCCAGCAGTGGTAACGGGGAGGGTACCTATGGCTACACCTTC. The variable domain in full, completed from reference TRBV2 and TRBJ1-2, reads EPEVTQTPSHQVTQMGQEVILRCVPISNHLYFYWYRQILGQKVEFLVSFYNNEISEKSEIFDDQFSVERPDGSNFTLKIRSTKLEDSAMYFCASSGNGEGTYGYTFGSGTRLTVV.

The chain recombines TRBV6-5 with TRBJ1-3; 7 nucleotides line up with TRBD1. Germline CDR1 and CDR2: MNHEY and SVGAGI. This CDR3 region has 13 residues. V shed 7 bases and J 7 bases; nucleotides not matched to a gene: 7. The CDR3 here is CASNENRGNTIYF. DNA of the CDR3: TGTGCCAGCAACGAGAACAGGGGCAACACCATATATTTT.

This chain links TRBV30 with TRBJ1-6, with 7 bases identical to TRBD1. This CDR3 has 13 amino acids. In germline, CDR1 is GTSNPN, CDR2 SVGIG (reference sequence). Trimming at V came to 5 bases and at J to 8 bases, leaving 6 bases not matched to a gene. The CDR3 here is CAWSGQEYSPLHF. The CDR3 DNA is TGTGCCTGGTCTGGACAGGAATATTCACCCCTCCACTTT.

A single count supports this clone. The chain joins TRBV9 to TRBJ2-3; D remains unclear. CDR1 and CDR2 (germline): SGDLS, YYNGEE. The ends were cut back, 0 bases at V and 1 base at J, with 12 bases in the middle. The CDR3 is 16 amino acids. The chain's CDR3 is CASSVAQSRRTDTQYF. The DNA of the CDR3 is TGTGCCAGCAGCGTAGCGCAGTCCCGCCGCACAGATACGCAGTATTTT.

There are a few counts of this clone. CDR3 nucleotides: TGTGCCAGTAAACAGCTCACTGAAGCTTTCTTT. Translated, it gives CASKQLTEAFF. The V and J genes are TRBV19 and TRBJ1-1, with no clear D. In germline, CDR1 is LNHDA, CDR2 SQIVND (reference sequence). Trimming took off 7 bases at V and 4 bases at J, with 7 bases between the two ends. The CDR3 spans 11 residues.

The V call is TRBV9, the J call TRBJ1-6; 10 nucleotides line up with TRBD1. Germline CDR1 is SGDLS and CDR2 is YYNGEE. V shed 4 bases, J shed 4 bases, and the junction held 8 bases outside the gene matches. This CDR3 region has 17 residues. Written as DNA, the CDR3 is TGTGCCAGCAGCCCGGGACAGGGGAGACAATATAATTCACCCCTCCACTTT. Its protein product is CASSPGQGRQYNSPLHF.

The rearrangement uses TRBV13 and TRBJ1-1; 7 positions agree with TRBD1. CDR3 length: 13 residues. Trimming removed 0 bases from V and 11 bases from J; junction bases left unmatched: 6. The germline V gene has CDR1 PRHDT and CDR2 FYEKMQ (reference sequence). CDR3 loop: CASSLGDRVRAFF. The CDR3 DNA is TGTGCCAGCAGCTTAGGAGACAGGGTCCGCGCTTTCTTT.

This sequence joins TRBV5-1 and TRBJ2-7, with D perhaps matching TRBD2 (6 bases). With 4 bases removed from V and 7 bases from J, the gap between germline ends came to 18 bases. CDR1 and CDR2 (germline): SGHRS, YFSETQ. The CDR3 is 14 amino acids. CDR3 protein: CASSARSVEGEQYF. CDR3 bases: TGCGCCAGCAGCGCCCGCAGTGTGGAGGGGGAGCAGTACTTC.